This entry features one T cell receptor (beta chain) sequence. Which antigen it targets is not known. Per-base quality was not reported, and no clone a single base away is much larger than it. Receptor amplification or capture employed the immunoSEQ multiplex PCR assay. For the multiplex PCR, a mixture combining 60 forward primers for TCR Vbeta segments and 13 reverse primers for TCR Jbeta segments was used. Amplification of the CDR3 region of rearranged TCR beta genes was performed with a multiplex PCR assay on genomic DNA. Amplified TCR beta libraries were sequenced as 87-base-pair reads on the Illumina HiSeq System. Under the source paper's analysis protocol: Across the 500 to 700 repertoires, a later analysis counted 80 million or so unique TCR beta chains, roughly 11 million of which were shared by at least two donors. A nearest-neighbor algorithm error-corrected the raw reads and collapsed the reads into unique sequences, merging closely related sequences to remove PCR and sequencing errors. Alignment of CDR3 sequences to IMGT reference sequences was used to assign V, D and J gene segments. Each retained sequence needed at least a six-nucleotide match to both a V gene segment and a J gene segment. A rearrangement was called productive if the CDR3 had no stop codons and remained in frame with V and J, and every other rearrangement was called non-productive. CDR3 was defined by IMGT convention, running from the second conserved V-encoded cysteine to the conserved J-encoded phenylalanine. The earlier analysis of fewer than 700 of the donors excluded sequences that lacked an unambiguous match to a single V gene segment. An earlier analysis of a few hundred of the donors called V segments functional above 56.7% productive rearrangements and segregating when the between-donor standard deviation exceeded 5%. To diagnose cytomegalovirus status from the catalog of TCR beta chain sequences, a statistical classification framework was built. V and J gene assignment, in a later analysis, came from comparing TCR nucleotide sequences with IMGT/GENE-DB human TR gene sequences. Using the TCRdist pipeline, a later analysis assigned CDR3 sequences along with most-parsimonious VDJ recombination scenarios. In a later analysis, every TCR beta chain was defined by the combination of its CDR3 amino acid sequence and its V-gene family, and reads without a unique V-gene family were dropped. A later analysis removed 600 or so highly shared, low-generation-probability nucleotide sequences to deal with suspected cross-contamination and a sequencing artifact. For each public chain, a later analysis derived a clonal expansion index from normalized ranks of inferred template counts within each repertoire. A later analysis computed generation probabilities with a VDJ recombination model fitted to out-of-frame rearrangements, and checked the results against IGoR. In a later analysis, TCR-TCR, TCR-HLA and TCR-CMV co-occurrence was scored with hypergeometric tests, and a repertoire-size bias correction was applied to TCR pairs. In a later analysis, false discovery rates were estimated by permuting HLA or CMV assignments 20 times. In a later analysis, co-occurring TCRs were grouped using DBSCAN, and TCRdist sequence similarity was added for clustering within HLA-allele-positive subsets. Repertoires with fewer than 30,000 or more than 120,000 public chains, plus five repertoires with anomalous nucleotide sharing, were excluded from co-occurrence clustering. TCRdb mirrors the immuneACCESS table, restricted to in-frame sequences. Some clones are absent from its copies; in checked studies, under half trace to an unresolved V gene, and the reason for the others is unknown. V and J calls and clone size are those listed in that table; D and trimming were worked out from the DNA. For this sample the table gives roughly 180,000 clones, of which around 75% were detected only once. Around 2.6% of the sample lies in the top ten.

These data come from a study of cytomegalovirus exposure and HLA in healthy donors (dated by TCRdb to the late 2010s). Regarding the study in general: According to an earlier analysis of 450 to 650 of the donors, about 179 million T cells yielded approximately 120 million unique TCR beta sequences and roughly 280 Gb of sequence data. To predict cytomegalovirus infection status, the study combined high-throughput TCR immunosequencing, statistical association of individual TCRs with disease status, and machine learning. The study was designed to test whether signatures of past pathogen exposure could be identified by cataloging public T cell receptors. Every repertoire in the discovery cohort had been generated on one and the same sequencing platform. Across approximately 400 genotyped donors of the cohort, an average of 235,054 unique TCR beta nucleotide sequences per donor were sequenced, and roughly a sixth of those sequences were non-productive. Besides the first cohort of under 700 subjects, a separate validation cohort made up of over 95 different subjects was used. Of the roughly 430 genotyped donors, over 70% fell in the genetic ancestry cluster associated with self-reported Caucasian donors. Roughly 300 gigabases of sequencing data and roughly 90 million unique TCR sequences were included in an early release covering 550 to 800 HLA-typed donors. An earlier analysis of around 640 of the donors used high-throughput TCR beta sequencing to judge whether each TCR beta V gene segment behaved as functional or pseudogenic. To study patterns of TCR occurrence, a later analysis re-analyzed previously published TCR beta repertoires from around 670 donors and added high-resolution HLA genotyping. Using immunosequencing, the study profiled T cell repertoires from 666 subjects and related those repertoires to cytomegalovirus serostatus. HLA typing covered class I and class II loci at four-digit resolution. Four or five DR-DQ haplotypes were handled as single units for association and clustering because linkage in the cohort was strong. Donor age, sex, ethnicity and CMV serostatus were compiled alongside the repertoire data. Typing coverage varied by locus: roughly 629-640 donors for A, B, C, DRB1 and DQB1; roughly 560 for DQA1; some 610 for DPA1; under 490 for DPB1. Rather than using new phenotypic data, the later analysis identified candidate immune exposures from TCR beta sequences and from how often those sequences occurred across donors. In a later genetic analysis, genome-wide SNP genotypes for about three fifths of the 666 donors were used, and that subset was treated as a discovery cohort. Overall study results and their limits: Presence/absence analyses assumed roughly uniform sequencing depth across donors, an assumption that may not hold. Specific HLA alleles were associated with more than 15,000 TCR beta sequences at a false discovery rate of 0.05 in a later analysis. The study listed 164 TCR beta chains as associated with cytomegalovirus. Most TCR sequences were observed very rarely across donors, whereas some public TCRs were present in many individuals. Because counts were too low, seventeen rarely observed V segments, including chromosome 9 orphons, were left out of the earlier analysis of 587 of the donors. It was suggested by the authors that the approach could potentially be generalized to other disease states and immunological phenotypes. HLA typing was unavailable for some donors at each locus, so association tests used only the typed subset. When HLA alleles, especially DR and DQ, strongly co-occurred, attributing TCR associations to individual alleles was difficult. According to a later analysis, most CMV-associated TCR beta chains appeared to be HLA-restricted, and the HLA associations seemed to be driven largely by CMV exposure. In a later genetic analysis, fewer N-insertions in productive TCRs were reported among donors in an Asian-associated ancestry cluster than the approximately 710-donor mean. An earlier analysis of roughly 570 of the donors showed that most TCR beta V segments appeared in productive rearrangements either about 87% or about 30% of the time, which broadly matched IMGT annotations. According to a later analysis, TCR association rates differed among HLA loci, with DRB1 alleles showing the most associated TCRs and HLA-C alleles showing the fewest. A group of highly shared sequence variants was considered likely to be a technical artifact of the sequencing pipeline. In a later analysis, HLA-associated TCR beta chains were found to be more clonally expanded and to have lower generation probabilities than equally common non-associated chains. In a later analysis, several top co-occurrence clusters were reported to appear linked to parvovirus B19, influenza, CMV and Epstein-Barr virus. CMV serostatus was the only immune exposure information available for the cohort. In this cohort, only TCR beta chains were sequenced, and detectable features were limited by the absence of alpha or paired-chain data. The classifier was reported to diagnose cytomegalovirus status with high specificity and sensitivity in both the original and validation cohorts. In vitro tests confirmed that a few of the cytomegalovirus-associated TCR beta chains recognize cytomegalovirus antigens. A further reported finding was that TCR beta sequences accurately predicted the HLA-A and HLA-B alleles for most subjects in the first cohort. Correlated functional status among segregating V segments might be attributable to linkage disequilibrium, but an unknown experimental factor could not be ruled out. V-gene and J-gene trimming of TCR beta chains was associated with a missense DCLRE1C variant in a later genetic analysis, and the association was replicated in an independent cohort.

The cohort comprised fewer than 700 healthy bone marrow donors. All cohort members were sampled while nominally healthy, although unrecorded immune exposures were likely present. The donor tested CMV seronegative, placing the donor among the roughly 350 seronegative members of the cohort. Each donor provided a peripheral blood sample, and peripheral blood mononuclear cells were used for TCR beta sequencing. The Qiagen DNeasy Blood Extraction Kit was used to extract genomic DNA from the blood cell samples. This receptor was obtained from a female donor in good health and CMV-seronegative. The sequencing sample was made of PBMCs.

The CDR3 is CASSPRTSDPEQFF. The DNA sequence follows: TGCGCCAGCAGCCCCAGGACTAGCGACCCTGAGCAGTTCTTC. The chain is made from TRBV5-1 and TRBJ2-1; 9 bases in the junction line up with TRBD2. Germline trimming amounts to 4 bases on V and 9 bases on J, with 8 as the count of junction bases outside the gene matches. CDR1 and CDR2, per the germline V gene, are SGHRS and YFSETQ. Its CDR3 holds 14 amino acids, cysteine through phenylalanine. The kept DNA is CDR3 alone, 42 bases in frame from the first base.